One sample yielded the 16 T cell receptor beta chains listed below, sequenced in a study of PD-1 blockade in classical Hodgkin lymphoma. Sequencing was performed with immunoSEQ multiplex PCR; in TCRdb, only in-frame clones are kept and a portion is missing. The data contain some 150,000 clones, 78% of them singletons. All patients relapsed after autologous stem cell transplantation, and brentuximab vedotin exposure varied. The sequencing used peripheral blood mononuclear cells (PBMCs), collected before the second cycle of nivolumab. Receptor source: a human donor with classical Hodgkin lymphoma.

CDR3 DNA sequence: TGTGCCACGCGGGGGGGCCAGGATGAGCAGTTCTTC. This sequence encodes CATRGGQDEQFF. V usage is TRBV10-3 and J usage is TRBJ2-1; 9 bases fit TRBD2. CDR1 is ENHRY, CDR2 SYGVKD, per germline. With 10 bases clipped from V and 8 bases from J, the junction kept 6 bases outside the gene matches. The CDR3 extends over 12 amino acids.

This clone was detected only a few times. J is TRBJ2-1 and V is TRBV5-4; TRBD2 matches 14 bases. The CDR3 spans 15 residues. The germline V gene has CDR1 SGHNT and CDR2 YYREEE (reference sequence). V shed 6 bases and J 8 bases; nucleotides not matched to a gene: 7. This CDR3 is CASNAGTSGSYEQFF. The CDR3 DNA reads TGTGCCAGCAACGCCGGGACTAGCGGGAGCTATGAGCAGTTCTTC.

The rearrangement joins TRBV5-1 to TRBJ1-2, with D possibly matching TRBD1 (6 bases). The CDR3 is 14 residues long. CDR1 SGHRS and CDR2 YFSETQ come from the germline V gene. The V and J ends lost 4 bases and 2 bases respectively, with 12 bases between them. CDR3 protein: CASSMPQGNYGYTF. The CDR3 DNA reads TGCGCCAGCAGCATGCCGCAGGGGAACTATGGCTACACCTTC. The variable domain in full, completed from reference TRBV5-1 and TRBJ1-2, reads KAGVTQTPRYLIKTRGQQVTLSCSPISGHRSVSWYQQTPGQGLQFLFEYFSETQRNKGNFPGRFSGRQFSNSRSEMNVSTLELGDSALYLCASSMPQGNYGYTFGSGTRLTVV.

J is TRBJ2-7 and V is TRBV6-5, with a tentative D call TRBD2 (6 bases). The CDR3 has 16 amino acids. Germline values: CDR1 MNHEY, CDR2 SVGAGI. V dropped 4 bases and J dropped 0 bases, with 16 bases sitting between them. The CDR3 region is CASSLTGTSSSYEQYF. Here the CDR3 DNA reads TGTGCCAGCAGTTTAACCGGGACTTCTTCCTCCTACGAGCAGTACTTC.

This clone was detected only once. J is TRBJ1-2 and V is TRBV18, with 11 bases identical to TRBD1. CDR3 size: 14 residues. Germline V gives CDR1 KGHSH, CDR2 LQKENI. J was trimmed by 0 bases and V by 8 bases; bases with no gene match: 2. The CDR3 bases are TGTGCCAGCCGGACAGGGGGCACTAACTATGGCTACACCTTC. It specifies CASRTGGTNYGYTF.

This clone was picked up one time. This CDR3 reads CASSPPMGDGSYEQYF. In DNA, the CDR3 is TGTGCCAGTAGTCCCCCCATGGGCGACGGCAGCTACGAGCAGTACTTC. The chain recombines TRBV19 with TRBJ2-7; D unresolved. The CDR3 consists of 16 residues. Trimming left V 5 bases short and J 3 bases short, with 20 bases between. The germline gives CDR1 LNHDA, CDR2 SQIVND (reference sequence).

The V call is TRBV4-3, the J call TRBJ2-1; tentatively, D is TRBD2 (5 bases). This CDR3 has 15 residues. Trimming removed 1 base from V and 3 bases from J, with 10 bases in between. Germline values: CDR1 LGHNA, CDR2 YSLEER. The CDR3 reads CASSQAGSGYNEQFF. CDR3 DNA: TGCGCCAGCAGCCAAGCGGGGTCCGGCTACAATGAGCAGTTCTTC.

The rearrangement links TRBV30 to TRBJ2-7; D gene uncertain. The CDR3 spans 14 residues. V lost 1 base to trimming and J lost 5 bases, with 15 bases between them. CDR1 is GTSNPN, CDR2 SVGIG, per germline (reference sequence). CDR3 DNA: TGTGCCTGGAGTGGTAGACACCCTTTTGACGAGCAGTACTTC. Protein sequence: CAWSGRHPFDEQYF.

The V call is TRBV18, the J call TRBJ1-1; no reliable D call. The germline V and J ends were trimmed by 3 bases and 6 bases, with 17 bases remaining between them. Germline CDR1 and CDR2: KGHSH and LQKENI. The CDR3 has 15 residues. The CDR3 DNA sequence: TGTGCCAGCTCACCTCCGGGCCGCCTTGAGCCTGAAGCTTTCTTT. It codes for CASSPPGRLEPEAFF. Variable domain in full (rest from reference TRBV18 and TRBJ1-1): NAGVMQNPRHLVRRRGQEARLRCSPMKGHSHVYWYRQLPEEGLKFMVYLQKENIIDESGMPKERFSAEFPKEGPSILRIQQVVRGDSAAYFCASSPPGRLEPEAFFGQGTRLTVV.

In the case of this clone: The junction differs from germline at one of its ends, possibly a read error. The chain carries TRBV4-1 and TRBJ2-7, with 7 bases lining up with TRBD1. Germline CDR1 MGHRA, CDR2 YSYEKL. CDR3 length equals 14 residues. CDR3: CASSDRDRPTPGIF. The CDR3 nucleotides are TGCGCCAGCAGCGACCGGGACAGACCTACCCCGGGGATATTC.

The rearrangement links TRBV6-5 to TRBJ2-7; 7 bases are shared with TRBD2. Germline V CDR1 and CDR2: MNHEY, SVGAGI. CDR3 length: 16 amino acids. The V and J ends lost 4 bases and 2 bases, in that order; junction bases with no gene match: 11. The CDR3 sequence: CASSSLPGGRTYEQYF. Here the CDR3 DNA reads TGTGCCAGCAGTTCTCTCCCGGGAGGCAGAACCTACGAGCAGTACTTC.

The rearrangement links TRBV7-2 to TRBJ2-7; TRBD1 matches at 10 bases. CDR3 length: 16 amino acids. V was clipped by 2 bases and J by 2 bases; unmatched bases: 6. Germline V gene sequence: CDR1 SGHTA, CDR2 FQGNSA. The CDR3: CASSLLGQGFTYEQYF. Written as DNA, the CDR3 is TGTGCCAGCAGCTTATTGGGACAGGGGTTCACCTACGAGCAGTACTTC.

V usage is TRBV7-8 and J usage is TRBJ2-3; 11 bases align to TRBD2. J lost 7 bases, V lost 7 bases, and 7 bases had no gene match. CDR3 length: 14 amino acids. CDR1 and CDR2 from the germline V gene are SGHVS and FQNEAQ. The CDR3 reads CASTTSGRSNTQYF. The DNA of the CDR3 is TGTGCCAGCACCACTAGCGGGAGATCAAATACGCAGTATTTT.

The CDR3 protein is CAIGDTNSGANVLTF. The CDR3 DNA follows: TGTGCCATCGGGGACACCAACTCTGGGGCCAACGTCCTGACTTTC. This chain joins TRBV10-3 and TRBJ2-6; D is possibly TRBD1 (6 bases). Per the germline V gene, CDR1 is ENHRY and CDR2 is SYGVKD. Trimming removed 8 bases at V and 0 bases at J, with 11 bases between. This CDR3 has 15 amino acids.

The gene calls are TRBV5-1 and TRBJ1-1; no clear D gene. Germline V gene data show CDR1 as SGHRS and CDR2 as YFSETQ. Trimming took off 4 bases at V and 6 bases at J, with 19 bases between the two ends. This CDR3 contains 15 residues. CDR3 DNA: TGCGCCAGCAGCCAAATCTCACAGAGGGTCGCTGAAGCTTTCTTT. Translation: CASSQISQRVAEAFF.

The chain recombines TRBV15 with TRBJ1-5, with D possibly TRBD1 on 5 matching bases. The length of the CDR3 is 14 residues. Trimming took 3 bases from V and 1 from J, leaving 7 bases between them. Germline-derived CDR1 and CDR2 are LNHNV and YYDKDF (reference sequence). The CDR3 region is CATSRGRSNQPQHF. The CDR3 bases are TGTGCCACCAGCAGGGGGCGAAGCAATCAGCCCCAGCATTTT.